Described below is a single TCR beta chain sequence and its context. Its matching antigen is unknown. These data belong to a study of T cell responses to AZD1222 COVID-19 vaccine. Whole-study findings and limits: Epitopes outside B.1.351 and B.1.1.7 mutated regions reportedly drew nearly half of spike TCRs. Repertoire sampling occurred only after the peak T cell response.

The CDR3 loop spans 13 amino acids. V was clipped by 2 bases and J by 1 base, with 5 bases between them. Germline V gene data show CDR1 as MNHEY and CDR2 as SVGAGI. Sequencing used immunoSEQ multiplex PCR; TCRdb keeps in-frame clones, though not all of them. The table shows approximately 150,000 clones, with roughly 92% occurring only once. The TCR comes from an adult in good health. The J gene is TRBJ1-1, the V gene TRBV6-5, with unresolved D. The sample was peripheral blood, taken on day 0 of AZD1222 vaccination. The CDR3 sequence: CASSYQGNTEAFF. The CDR3 nucleotides are TGTGCCAGCAGTTACCAAGGGAACACTGAAGCTTTCTTT.